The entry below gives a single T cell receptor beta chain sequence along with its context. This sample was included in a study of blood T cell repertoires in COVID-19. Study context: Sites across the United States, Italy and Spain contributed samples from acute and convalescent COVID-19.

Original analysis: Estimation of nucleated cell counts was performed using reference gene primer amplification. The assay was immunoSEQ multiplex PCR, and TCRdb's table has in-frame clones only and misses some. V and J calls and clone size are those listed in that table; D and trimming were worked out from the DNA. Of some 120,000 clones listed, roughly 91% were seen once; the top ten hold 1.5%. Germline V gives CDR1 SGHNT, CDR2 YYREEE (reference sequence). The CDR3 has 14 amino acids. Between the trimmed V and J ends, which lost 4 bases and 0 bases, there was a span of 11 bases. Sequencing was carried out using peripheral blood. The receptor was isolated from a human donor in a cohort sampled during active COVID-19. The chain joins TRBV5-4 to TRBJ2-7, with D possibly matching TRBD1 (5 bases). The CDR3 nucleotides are TGTGCCAGCAGCAAGGACAAGAGCTCCTACGAGCAGTACTTC. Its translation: CASSKDKSSYEQYF.